The 11 T cell receptor beta chains below come from one sample, sequenced in a study of response to subunit inactivated influenza vaccine. TCRdb re-derived calls from the RT-PCR reads in MiXCR, one entry per CDR3 protein. There are roughly 620,000 distinct CDR3 sequences in the sample; approximately 10% occur only once, and approximately 9.9% lies in the top ten. These same data were also listed under a study on T cells expressing NK-cell markers. That study reports: Beta-chain TCR cDNA was generated via 5'RACE template switching with UMIs.

The sequencing used PBMCs from blood, collected on the day of vaccination. The receptors stem from a man between 50 and 59 years old who received an inactivated influenza vaccine.

This clonotype has a handful of counts. The chain carries TRBV28 and TRBJ2-7; the D call may be TRBD1 or TRBD2 (5 bases each). V lost 5 bases, J lost 3 bases, and 14 bases lay in between. This CDR3 contains 14 residues. CDR1 and CDR2 from the germline V gene are MDHEN and SYDVKM. In nucleotides, the CDR3 is TGTGCCAGCAGTGAACGCTCGGGGCGCTACGAGCAGTACTTC. Translation gives CASSERSGRYEQYF.

This clonotype has only a few counts. The chain links TRBV10-3 to TRBJ2-1, with D possibly being TRBD1 or TRBD2 (5 bases each). The CDR3 totals 14 residues. Trimming shortened V by 6 bases and J by 6 bases, and 15 bases separated the two germline ends. Germline CDR1 and CDR2: ENHRY and SYGVKD. CDR3 sequence (DNA): TGTGCCATCAGCGGGACGCTGGACCCCAATGAGCAGTTCTTC. Its translation: CAISGTLDPNEQFF.

The table lists this clonotype with a few counts. The V gene is TRBV24-1, the J gene TRBJ2-3; possible D gene TRBD1, 5 bases. The CDR3 is made up of 15 amino acids. The V end was cut by 1 base, the J end by 8 bases, with 15 bases between. Germline CDR1 is KGHDR and CDR2 is SFDVKD. CDR3 sequence: CATSDFGHGDLTQYF. In DNA, the CDR3 is TGTGCCACCAGTGATTTCGGACATGGAGACCTTACGCAGTATTTT.

The sample holds many counts of this clonotype. This CDR3 is CAISEWGPSYEQYF. CDR3 bases: TGTGCCATCAGTGAGTGGGGCCCTTCCTACGAGCAGTACTTC. The chain is built from TRBV10-3 and TRBJ2-7, with D perhaps matching TRBD1 (5 bases). This CDR3 has 14 amino acids. V shed 1 base and J shed 1 base, with 8 bases lying between them. The germline CDR1 and CDR2 sequences are ENHRY and SYGVKD.

This clonotype was counted many times. J is TRBJ2-6 and V is TRBV4-2; D might be TRBD2 (5 bases). Germline V gene lookup returns CDR1 LGHNA and CDR2 YNFKEQ. Trimming removed 0 bases from V and 5 bases from J, with 8 bases in between. CDR3 length: 15 residues. The CDR3 protein is CASSQELARANVLTF. DNA of the CDR3: TGTGCCAGCAGCCAAGAGCTAGCTAGGGCCAACGTCCTGACTTTC.

J is TRBJ2-5 and V is TRBV28; 12 bases match TRBD2. Germline V lookup: CDR1 MDHEN, CDR2 SYDVKM. The CDR3 extends over 19 amino acids. Losses at the gene ends were 2 bases for V and 1 base for J; bases not matched to a gene: 11. CDR3 sequence (DNA): TGTGCCAGCAGTTTAGGGCGCTCGTGGACTAGCGGGACCCAAGAGACCCAGTACTTC. It encodes CASSLGRSWTSGTQETQYF. The entire variable domain, with the rest obtained from reference TRBV28 and TRBJ2-5, is as follows: DVKVTQSSRYLVKRTGEKVFLECVQDMDHENMFWYRQDPGLGLRLIYFSYDVKMKEKGDIPEGYSVSREKKERFSLILESASTNQTSMYLCASSLGRSWTSGTQETQYFGPGTRLLVL.

This clonotype was observed many times. The chain carries TRBV20-1 and TRBJ2-1; 7 bases align to TRBD1. CDR1 is DFQATT and CDR2 is SNEGSKA in the germline V gene (reference sequence). The CDR3 spans 11 residues. V lost 6 bases to trimming and J lost 8 bases; unmatched junction nucleotides: 4. CDR3 protein: CSAATGDEQFF. As DNA, the CDR3 is TGCAGTGCAGCCACAGGGGATGAGCAGTTCTTC.

This clonotype was seen more than once but under ten times. J is TRBJ2-3 and V is TRBV15, with D perhaps TRBD1 (6 bases). This CDR3 contains 16 residues. The germline V and J ends were trimmed by 1 base and 0 bases, with 11 bases remaining between them. Germline loops: CDR1 LNHNV, CDR2 YYDKDF (reference sequence). The CDR3 loop reads CATSRGRTASTDTQYF. CDR3 nucleotides: TGTGCCACCAGCAGAGGAAGGACAGCAAGCACAGATACGCAGTATTTT.

The chain joins TRBV12-3 or TRBV12-4 to TRBJ2-3; TRBD1 matches at 7 bases. With 6 bases clipped from V and 3 bases from J, the junction kept 9 bases outside the gene matches. The CDR3 spans 15 residues. CDR3 bases: TGTGCCAGCAGCAGACAGGGCCCAGAAACAGATACGCAGTATTTT. Translated: CASSRQGPETDTQYF.

The CDR3 DNA follows: TGTGCCAGCAGCTTCCATCGGACAACTAGTGAAGCTTTCTTT. Residues: CASSFHRTTSEAFF. This chain connects TRBV12-3 or TRBV12-4 to TRBJ1-1; TRBD1 is a possible D gene (5 bases). The V gene lost 6 bases and the J gene lost 7 bases, with 18 bases spanning the gap. The CDR3 has 14 residues.

This clonotype was found a few times. The chain employs TRBV15 and TRBJ1-2; possible D gene TRBD1, 5 bases. V was shortened by 5 bases and J by 0 bases, with 7 bases between the two germline ends. Germline values: CDR1 LNHNV, CDR2 YYDKDF (reference sequence). The CDR3 is made up of 13 amino acids. The CDR3 here is CATSVGANYGYTF. The CDR3 bases are TGTGCCACCAGCGTAGGGGCTAACTATGGCTACACCTTC.